This entry lists 7 T cell receptor beta chains sequenced from one sample in a study of blood T cell repertoires in COVID-19. Generated by immunoSEQ multiplex PCR, the TCRdb table keeps only in-frame clones and is missing some. The sample lists about 160,000 clones, over 80% occurring once. Sample: peripheral blood. All receptors derive from a man aged 25-40 years with COVID-19, enrolled during active disease.

CDR3 region: CASSQDWDTNTGELFF. The CDR3 DNA sequence: TGTGCCAGCAGCCAAGATTGGGACACGAACACCGGGGAGCTGTTTTTT. The chain employs TRBV3-1 (or the pseudogene TRBV3-2) and TRBJ2-2; possible D gene TRBD1, 6 bases. V was trimmed by 0 bases and J by 0 bases, leaving 8 bases between them. This CDR3 region has 16 residues. Germline CDR1 is LGHDT and CDR2 is YNNKEL (reference sequence).

This rearrangement joins TRBV19 to TRBJ1-1; D ambiguous. Trimming stripped 7 bases from V and 6 bases from J, with 18 bases between. This CDR3 region has 14 residues. The germline V gene has CDR1 LNHDA and CDR2 SQIVND (reference sequence). The CDR3 reads CASTLRILSAEAFF. As DNA, the CDR3 is TGTGCCAGTACCCTCAGAATCCTGAGCGCTGAAGCTTTCTTT.

The rearrangement joins TRBV11-2 to TRBJ2-5, with a weak D call TRBD1 (6 bases). This CDR3 is 15 amino acids long. The V gene's germline CDR1 is SGHAT and CDR2 FQNNGV. V was trimmed by 4 bases and J by 2 bases, leaving 14 bases between them. In DNA, the CDR3 is TGTGCCAGCAGCTCACCCGGGACACTTCAAGAGACCCAGTACTTC. It translates to CASSSPGTLQETQYF. The complete variable domain, with remaining parts taken from reference TRBV11-2 and TRBJ2-5, reads EAGVAQSPRYKIIEKRQSVAFWCNPISGHATLYWYQQILGQGPKLLIQFQNNGVVDDSQLPKDRFSAERLKGVDSTLKIQPAKLEDSAVYLCASSSPGTLQETQYFGPGTRLLVL.

This clone has only one observation. V and J are TRBV28 and TRBJ2-3; the D gene is possibly TRBD2 (5 bases). The V gene lost 10 bases and the J gene lost 2 bases, with 22 bases spanning the gap. CDR3 size: 16 residues. Germline CDR1 is MDHEN and CDR2 is SYDVKM. CDR3 loop: CATFGRSGIITDTQYF. The DNA of the CDR3 is TGTGCCACCTTCGGCCGATCGGGGATTATCACAGATACGCAGTATTTT.

The chain links TRBV5-1 to TRBJ1-6, with no clear D. Germline V gives CDR1 SGHRS, CDR2 YFSETQ. The CDR3 runs to 14 residues. V lost 0 bases and J 7 bases, leaving 8 bases between the germline ends. The CDR3, as DNA: TGCGCCAGCAGCTTGGACAGCAGCAATTCACCCCTCCACTTT. This encodes CASSLDSSNSPLHF.

V is TRBV15 and J is TRBJ1-5, with D possibly matching TRBD1 (5 bases). Germline CDR1 reads LNHNV; CDR2 reads YYDKDF (reference sequence). CDR3 length: 15 residues. Trimming removed 0 bases at V and 2 bases at J, with 8 bases between. Here the CDR3 reads CATSRDLGRNQPQHF. Here the CDR3 DNA reads TGTGCCACCAGCAGAGATCTGGGGCGCAATCAGCCCCAGCATTTT. Full variable domain (outside the CDR3, taken from reference TRBV15 and TRBJ1-5): DAMVIQNPRYQVTQFGKPVTLSCSQTLNHNVMYWYQQKSSQAPKLLFHYYDKDFNNEADTPDNFQSRRPNTSFCFLDIRSPGLGDTAMYLCATSRDLGRNQPQHFGDGTRLSIL.

The rearrangement links TRBV9 to TRBJ2-6, with unresolved D. This CDR3 has 15 amino acids. V lost 0 bases to trimming and J lost 0 bases, with 4 bases between them. Germline V gene sequence: CDR1 SGDLS, CDR2 YYNGEE. In nucleotides, the CDR3 is TGTGCCAGCAGCGTAGTTTACTCTGGGGCCAACGTCCTGACTTTC. As protein: CASSVVYSGANVLTF.